The next 32 T cell receptor beta chains were all read from a single sample in a study of radiation and T cells in renal cell carcinoma (dated by TCRdb to about 2020). Receptor amplification or capture employed the immunoSEQ multiplex PCR assay. The immuneACCESS repertoire file appears here via TCRdb, limited to in-frame rearrangements. These files lack a portion of the clones; in checked studies, under half of the deficit traces to unresolved V genes, and the cause of the others is not known. This sample has 100,000 to 150,000 clones in its table, and around 81% of those were observed once. The ten largest clones take up 5.8% of the sample. The time point tag for this specimen amounts to: blood 2 weeks post-SBRT. The sample's treatment or condition label, in plain terms: 15 Gy SBRT to primary tumor, nephrectomy 4 weeks later. The material was blood, obtained from a patient whose treatment included radiotherapy and nephrectomy. The receptors were sampled from a middle-aged man with renal cell carcinoma.

The chain is built from TRBV2 and TRBJ1-4; no clear D gene. CDR1 is SNHLY and CDR2 is FYNNEI in the germline V gene. The CDR3 totals 15 residues. With 6 bases removed from V and 0 bases from J, the gap between germline ends came to 11 bases. CDR3 in DNA: TGTGCCAGCAGACCCTACATCCCAACTAATGAAAAACTGTTTTTT. Translated: CASRPYIPTNEKLFF. Together with reference TRBV2 and TRBJ1-4, the CDR3 gives the full variable domain: EPEVTQTPSHQVTQMGQEVILRCVPISNHLYFYWYRQILGQKVEFLVSFYNNEISEKSEIFDDQFSVERPDGSNFTLKIRSTKLEDSAMYFCASRPYIPTNEKLFFGSGTQLSVL.

This chain connects TRBV7-9 to TRBJ2-5, with TRBD2 matching 7 bases. This CDR3 is built from 17 residues. Germline V lookup: CDR1 SEHNR, CDR2 FQNEAQ (reference sequence). The trim removed 4 bases at V and 1 base at J, leaving 12 bases unmatched. The CDR3 spells CASSSPGDKRGQETQYF. The CDR3 bases are TGTGCCAGCAGCTCACCGGGAGATAAGCGGGGCCAAGAGACCCAGTACTTC.

This clone appeared many times. The rearrangement uses TRBV9 and TRBJ1-1; tentatively, D is TRBD1 (5 bases). V lost 4 bases and J lost 4, with 14 bases in between. The CDR3 consists of 14 residues. CDR1 SGDLS and CDR2 YYNGEE come from the germline V gene. CDR3 in amino acids: CASSPILGGTEAFF. CDR3 nucleotides: TGTGCCAGCAGCCCGATACTGGGGGGCACTGAAGCTTTCTTT.

J is TRBJ2-3 and V is TRBV6-5; D remains ambiguous. Germline V gene lookup returns CDR1 MNHEY and CDR2 SVGAGI. CDR3 length equals 14 residues. V shed 3 bases and J shed 0 bases, with 7 bases lying between them. Here the CDR3 reads CASSYGSSTDTQYF. The DNA for the CDR3 is TGTGCCAGCAGTTATGGCTCTAGCACAGATACGCAGTATTTT.

V usage is TRBV27 and J usage is TRBJ2-7; D perhaps matches TRBD2 (5 bases). The CDR3 is 16 residues long. Germline V gives CDR1 MNHEY, CDR2 SMNVEV (reference sequence). Trimming cost V 7 bases and J 4 bases, with 23 bases left between them. The CDR3 DNA reads as TGTGCCAGCACCCTACTAGGTGGGGTGCTCGGATACGAGCAGTACTTC. This codes for CASTLLGGVLGYEQYF.

The chain joins TRBV19 to TRBJ2-1; tentative D call: TRBD2 (6 bases). CDR1 is LNHDA, CDR2 SQIVND, per germline (reference sequence). The germline V and J ends were trimmed by 6 bases and 6 bases, with 12 bases remaining between them. The CDR3 loop spans 13 amino acids. CDR3 coding DNA: TGTGCCAGTAGCCTGACTAGGATCAATGAGCAGTTCTTC. It codes for CASSLTRINEQFF.

This clone was recorded a few times. V and J are TRBV7-2 and TRBJ1-2, with a possible D match to TRBD1 (5 bases). The V end lost 3 bases, the J end lost 8 bases, and 13 bases lay between the germline ends. The CDR3 is 13 residues long. Per the germline V gene, CDR1 is SGHTA and CDR2 is FQGNSA. In DNA, the CDR3 is TGTGCCAGCAGCTTTGGGGGGTCGGACGGCTACACCTTC. Protein: CASSFGGSDGYTF.

This clone was observed once. The chain recombines TRBV5-1 with TRBJ1-5; D not certain. The CDR3 consists of 15 residues. V gave up 5 bases and J gave up 1 base, with 13 bases separating them. In germline, CDR1 is SGHRS, CDR2 YFSETQ. DNA for the CDR3: TGCGCCAGCAGTCCGGAGGGTGGGAGCAATCAGCCCCAGCATTTT. Translated: CASSPEGGSNQPQHF. The whole variable domain, filled in from reference TRBV5-1 and TRBJ1-5, reads KAGVTQTPRYLIKTRGQQVTLSCSPISGHRSVSWYQQTPGQGLQFLFEYFSETQRNKGNFPGRFSGRQFSNSRSEMNVSTLELGDSALYLCASSPEGGSNQPQHFGDGTRLSIL.

This clone was seen a handful of times. V and J are TRBV2 and TRBJ1-1, with D possibly TRBD1 on 5 matching bases. The CDR3 runs to 13 residues. CDR1 is SNHLY, CDR2 FYNNEI, per germline. Trimming took off 7 bases at V and 3 bases at J, with 12 bases between the two ends. CDR3 region: CASKREGYTEAFF. In DNA, the CDR3 is TGTGCCAGCAAACGAGAGGGGTACACTGAAGCTTTCTTT.

The rearrangement links TRBV5-4 to TRBJ2-1; 9 bases align to TRBD1. Germline assignment: CDR1 SGHNT and CDR2 YYREEE (reference sequence). Unmatched junction bases numbered 6, after V lost 0 bases and J lost 8 bases. This CDR3 region has 15 residues. In DNA form, the CDR3 reads TGTGCCAGCAGCTTGGGACAGGGGGTGTCCTATGAGCAGTTCTTC. Translating it yields CASSLGQGVSYEQFF.

The V and J genes are TRBV28 and TRBJ1-3; no firm D call. Per the germline V gene, CDR1 is MDHEN and CDR2 is SYDVKM. The V and J ends lost 4 bases and 2 bases respectively, with 12 bases between them. This CDR3 region has 15 residues. As DNA, the CDR3 is TGTGCCAGCAGTTCCCTTGGCTCGGCTGGAAACACCATATATTTT. Its translation: CASSSLGSAGNTIYF.

This rearrangement joins TRBV4-2 to TRBJ1-1, with TRBD1 identical over 11 bases. Trimming took 4 bases from V and 2 from J; bases not matched to a gene: 6. CDR1 LGHNA and CDR2 YNFKEQ come from the germline V gene. CDR3 length: 16 amino acids. As DNA, the CDR3 is TGTGCCAGCAGCCCTGGGGGACAGGGGGGAAACACTGAAGCTTTCTTT. Translation gives CASSPGGQGGNTEAFF.

The rearrangement links TRBV5-6 to TRBJ1-5, with D perhaps TRBD1 (5 bases). This CDR3 has 15 residues. CDR1 is SGHDT, CDR2 YYEEEE, per germline. Between the trimmed V and J ends, which lost 2 bases and 8 bases, there was a span of 17 bases. The DNA for the CDR3 is TGTGCCAGCAGCTTCTTTAGTACAGGAGGAGAGCCCCAGCATTTT. It is translated as CASSFFSTGGEPQHF.

This chain links TRBV28 with TRBJ1-3; D is undetermined. Germline V CDR1 and CDR2: MDHEN, SYDVKM. CDR3 length equals 11 residues. V lost 2 bases and J 8 bases, leaving 4 bases between the germline ends. The CDR3 spells CASSLGDTIYF. The DNA for the CDR3 is TGTGCCAGCAGTTTAGGAGACACCATATATTTT.

The chain employs TRBV28 and TRBJ1-2; D is uncertain. Trimming shortened V by 2 bases and J by 8 bases, and 15 bases separated the two germline ends. Germline CDR1 MDHEN, CDR2 SYDVKM. The CDR3 sequence is 14 residues long. The chain's CDR3 is CASSLVDLAAGYTF. CDR3 coding DNA: TGTGCCAGCAGTTTAGTGGATTTAGCCGCGGGCTACACCTTC.

This chain links TRBV1 with TRBJ2-7; the table's D call of TRBD2 was not tested on the DNA. TRBV1 is noted as a pseudogene. The CDR3 spans 15 residues. The CDR3 DNA reads TGCACCAGCAGCCGAAGCGGGCTGGCCTCCTACGAGCAGTACTTC. It is translated as CTSSRSGLASYEQYF.

The V and J genes are TRBV4-1 and TRBJ1-2; tentatively, D is TRBD1 (6 bases). V was trimmed by 0 bases and J by 4 bases, leaving 18 bases between them. CDR1 and CDR2 (germline): MGHRA, YSYEKL. The CDR3 sequence is 17 residues long. CDR3 sequence reads: CASSQDSGATILYGYTF. For the CDR3, the DNA is TGCGCCAGCAGCCAAGATTCGGGGGCCACCATCCTCTATGGCTACACCTTC.

The chain has TRBV10-3 and TRBJ2-2; D possibly uses TRBD1 or TRBD2 (5 bases each). CDR1 and CDR2 (germline): ENHRY, SYGVKD. V lost 4 bases and J 6 bases, leaving 9 bases between the germline ends. This CDR3 has 13 residues. The CDR3 DNA follows: TGTGCCATCAGTGGAGGGGTTTCCGGGGAGCTGTTTTTT. It encodes CAISGGVSGELFF.

This rearrangement joins TRBV6-5 to TRBJ1-5; a weak D match, TRBD1 (5 bases). CDR1 and CDR2 from the germline V gene are MNHEY and SVGAGI. The CDR3 covers 14 residues. V was pared by 2 bases and J by 6 bases, with 11 bases between. CDR3 amino acids: CASSYGAWGQPQHF. In DNA form, the CDR3 reads TGTGCCAGCAGTTACGGGGCTTGGGGTCAGCCCCAGCATTTT.

This chain uses TRBV4-3 with TRBJ2-6; TRBD1 or TRBD2 may be the D gene (5 bases each). The CDR3 covers 18 residues. CDR1 and CDR2 from the germline V gene are LGHNA and YSLEER. V was cut by 3 bases and J by 2 bases, with 17 bases left in between. The CDR3 sequence is CASSHNRGRLTGANVLTF. CDR3 sequence (DNA): TGCGCCAGCAGCCATAACCGGGGCCGACTCACTGGGGCCAACGTCCTGACTTTC.

The rearrangement uses TRBV13 and TRBJ1-2; D unresolved. CDR1 and CDR2 from the germline V gene are PRHDT and FYEKMQ (reference sequence). Trimming took off 2 bases at V and 8 bases at J, with 12 bases between the two ends. This CDR3 has 13 amino acids. This CDR3 reads CASSLPGALGYTF. In DNA, the CDR3 is TGTGCCAGCAGCTTACCAGGAGCATTGGGCTACACCTTC.

The CDR3 coding sequence is TGCGCCAGCAGGAAGGGGACTAGCGGGGGGACTACCTACGAGCAGTACTTC. Translation gives CASRKGTSGGTTYEQYF. The chain recombines TRBV5-1 with TRBJ2-7; 15 positions match TRBD2. The V gene end was trimmed by 5 bases and the J gene end by 2 bases; junction bases not matched to a gene: 8. The CDR3 length is 17 residues. Germline V gene data show CDR1 as SGHRS and CDR2 as YFSETQ. The full variable domain, in which reference TRBV5-1 and TRBJ2-7 provide the parts outside the CDR3, is KAGVTQTPRYLIKTRGQQVTLSCSPISGHRSVSWYQQTPGQGLQFLFEYFSETQRNKGNFPGRFSGRQFSNSRSEMNVSTLELGDSALYLCASRKGTSGGTTYEQYFGPGTRLTVT.

This clone was picked up many times. Sequence at one end of the junction differs from germline and may be a read error. The genes are TRBV9 and TRBJ1-1; tentative D call: TRBD1 (6 bases). This CDR3 region has 13 residues. Germline assignment: CDR1 SGDLS and CDR2 YYNGEE. CDR3 loop: CASSVEPAGGKIF. Here the CDR3 DNA reads TGTGCCAGCAGCGTAGAACCCGCGGGGGGCAAGATCTTT.

The chain joins TRBV7-6 to TRBJ1-2; D is ambiguous. The CDR3 totals 13 residues. The germline V and J ends were trimmed by 2 bases and 4 bases, with 8 bases remaining between them. Germline assignment: CDR1 SGHVS and CDR2 FNYEAQ. The CDR3 loop reads CASSLPGGYGYTF. The CDR3 region has the DNA TGTGCCAGCAGCTTACCAGGAGGCTATGGCTACACCTTC. Variable domain in full (rest from reference TRBV7-6 and TRBJ1-2): GAGVSQSPRYKVTKRGQDVALRCDPISGHVSLYWYRQALGQGPEFLTYFNYEAQQDKSGLPNDRFSAERPEGSISTLTIQRTEQRDSAMYRCASSLPGGYGYTFGSGTRLTVV.

The V call is TRBV6-6, the J call TRBJ2-4; perhaps TRBD2 as D (5 bases). This CDR3 region has 14 residues. V gave up 6 bases and J gave up 9 bases, with 18 bases separating them. CDR1 and CDR2 (germline): MNHNY, SVGAGI (reference sequence). In nucleotides, the CDR3 is TGTGCCAGCAGAGGAGAGACGGGGATGGGCATTCAGTACTTC. Protein: CASRGETGMGIQYF.

The chain uses TRBV2 and TRBJ2-3; 8 nucleotides line up with TRBD2. After removal of 4 bases from V and 5 bases from J, the junction contained 5 bases not matched to a gene. Germline CDR1 and CDR2: SNHLY and FYNNEI. The CDR3 runs to 14 residues. Written as DNA, the CDR3 is TGTGCCAGCAGTGTCCGGGAGGGGGAAGATACGCAGTATTTT. The encoded protein is CASSVREGEDTQYF.

The chain is built from TRBV7-2 and TRBJ1-5, with D unresolved. CDR3 length: 14 residues. CDR1 and CDR2 from the germline V gene are SGHTA and FQGNSA. V was trimmed by 6 bases and J by 6 bases, leaving 15 bases between them. CDR3 DNA sequence: TGTGCCAGCAGTCAGACCCCTTCCCGTCAGCCCCAGCATTTT. Its protein product is CASSQTPSRQPQHF.

This clone was recorded only once. V gene TRBV5-1 combines with J gene TRBJ2-3; 8 nucleotides align to TRBD2. The CDR3 runs to 16 residues. With V trimmed by 0 bases and J by 2 bases, 5 bases remained unmatched. Looked up from germline, CDR1 is SGHRS and CDR2 is YFSETQ. CDR3 protein: CASSLELAESTDTQYF. The CDR3 bases are TGCGCCAGCAGCTTGGAACTAGCGGAATCCACAGATACGCAGTATTTT.

Concerning this clone: The same CDR3 can be traced to other DNA sequences in this sample. CDR3 bases: TGTGCCACCAGCAGAGCCGGGAGCTCCTACGAGCAGTACTTC. It encodes CATSRAGSSYEQYF. The V gene is TRBV15, the J gene TRBJ2-7; possible D gene TRBD2, 6 bases. Germline V gene sequence: CDR1 LNHNV, CDR2 YYDKDF (reference sequence). V lost 1 base and J 0 bases, leaving 7 bases between the germline ends. The CDR3 has 14 residues. The variable domain in full, completed from reference TRBV15 and TRBJ2-7, reads DAMVIQNPRYQVTQFGKPVTLSCSQTLNHNVMYWYQQKSSQAPKLLFHYYDKDFNNEADTPDNFQSRRPNTSFCFLDIRSPGLGDTAMYLCATSRAGSSYEQYFGPGTRLTVT.

This chain links TRBV25-1 with TRBJ1-1, with a possible D match to TRBD1 (6 bases). Trimming removed 1 base at V and 0 bases at J, with 9 bases between. This CDR3 contains 15 residues. Germline CDR1 reads MGHDK; CDR2 reads SYGVNS. The CDR3 region is CASSELQGLNTEAFF. The CDR3 DNA reads TGTGCCAGCAGTGAATTACAGGGCCTGAACACTGAAGCTTTCTTT.

This chain joins TRBV10-2 and TRBJ2-7, with D perhaps TRBD2 (6 bases). Trimming removed 7 bases at V and 0 bases at J, with 19 bases between. This CDR3 contains 16 residues. The V gene's germline CDR1 is WSHSY and CDR2 SAAADI. In DNA, the CDR3 is TGCGCCAGCACGCCCCCCGGGGGACCCATCTCCTACGAGCAGTACTTC. This encodes CASTPPGGPISYEQYF.

The chain recombines TRBV18 with TRBJ1-4, with D maybe TRBD1 (5 bases). The V end was cut by 5 bases, the J end by 8 bases, with 15 bases between. The germline V gene has CDR1 KGHSH and CDR2 LQKENI. The CDR3 sequence is 14 residues long. The CDR3 nucleotides read TGTGCCAGCTCATCCTCCGGGAGGGGCGAAAAACTGTTTTTT. This codes for CASSSSGRGEKLFF.